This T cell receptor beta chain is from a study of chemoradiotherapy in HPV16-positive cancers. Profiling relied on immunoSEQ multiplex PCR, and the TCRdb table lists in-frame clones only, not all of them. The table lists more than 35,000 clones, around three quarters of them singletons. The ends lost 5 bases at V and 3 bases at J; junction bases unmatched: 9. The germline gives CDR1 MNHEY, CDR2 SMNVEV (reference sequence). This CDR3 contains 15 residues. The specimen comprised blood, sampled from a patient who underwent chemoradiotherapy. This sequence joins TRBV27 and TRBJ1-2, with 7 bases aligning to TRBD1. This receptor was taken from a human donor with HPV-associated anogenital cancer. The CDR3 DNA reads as TGTGCCAGCAGTAACGAGACAGGGAGCTACTATGGCTACACCTTC. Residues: CASSNETGSYYGYTF.